This T cell receptor beta chain stems from a study of blood T cell repertoires in COVID-19. Study-level background: Samples taken during acute and convalescent COVID-19 were collected in the United States, Italy and Spain. T cells, B-cell-depleted T cells, or PBMCs supplied cDNA or gDNA.

In germline, CDR1 is LNHDA, CDR2 SQIVND (reference sequence). This CDR3 comprises 15 residues. Trimming shortened V by 3 bases and J by 4 bases, and 16 bases separated the two germline ends. Original methodology: Estimates of nucleated cell counts were drawn from the amplification of reference gene primers. Data came from immunoSEQ multiplex PCR; TCRdb stores just in-frame clones and leaves some out. The V and J calls and clone size come from that table; D and trimming were worked out from the DNA. The sample holds under 60,000 clones, roughly 90% seen once. Input material: peripheral blood. This clonotype was sampled from a man aged 50 to 59 with acute or convalescent COVID-19. This rearrangement joins TRBV19 to TRBJ2-7, with D tentatively TRBD2 (6 bases). CDR3 sequence: CASSILGGNGYEQYF. CDR3 nucleotide sequence: TGTGCCAGTAGTATCCTTGGCGGGAATGGGTACGAGCAGTACTTC.